The 28 T cell receptor beta chains below come from one sample, sequenced in a study of blood T cell repertoires in COVID-19. Profiled with immunoSEQ multiplex PCR; TCRdb holds only in-frame clones, not every one. The table has 300,000 to 350,000 clones, approximately 83% seen once. Sequenced: PBMCs or T cells enriched from blood (not recorded which). The source of these receptors is a young man who had recovered from COVID-19.

The V and J genes are TRBV4-3 and TRBJ2-3, with a tentative D call TRBD1 (6 bases). V was clipped by 4 bases and J by 6 bases, with 23 bases between them. CDR1 LGHNA and CDR2 YSLEER come from the germline V gene. The CDR3 is made up of 17 amino acids. The chain's CDR3 is CASSPGSGQPLGDTQYF. The CDR3 coding sequence is TGCGCCAGCAGCCCTGGCTCAGGACAGCCCCTTGGGGATACGCAGTATTTT.

The chain links TRBV19 to TRBJ1-5; tentative D call: TRBD1 (6 bases). Trimming removed 4 bases from V and 3 bases from J, with 13 bases in between. The CDR3 sequence is 15 residues long. Germline assignment: CDR1 LNHDA and CDR2 SQIVND (reference sequence). CDR3 residues: CASSTSDRSNQPQHF. CDR3 coding DNA: TGTGCCAGTAGTACCTCAGACAGGTCCAATCAGCCCCAGCATTTT.

This chain uses TRBV29-1 with TRBJ2-2, with 8 bases matching TRBD2. The ends lost 7 bases at V and 13 bases at J; junction bases unmatched: 11. This CDR3 has 12 amino acids. Germline V gene sequence: CDR1 SQVTM, CDR2 ANQGSEA. The CDR3 loop reads CSAGYSGERLFF. Here the CDR3 DNA reads TGCAGCGCTGGATATAGCGGGGAGAGGCTGTTTTTT.

CDR3 in amino acids: CASSLGGGEEGPLNYGYTF. The CDR3 nucleotides read TGTGCCAGCAGCTTAGGCGGAGGGGAAGAGGGGCCCCTTAACTATGGCTACACCTTC. J is TRBJ1-2 and V is TRBV13, with a possible D match to TRBD1 (5 bases). In germline, CDR1 is PRHDT, CDR2 FYEKMQ (reference sequence). Trimming stripped 0 bases from V and 1 base from J, with 21 bases between. The CDR3 runs to 19 residues.

DNA for the CDR3: TGTGCCAGCACCCCAGGGGCGTATGGGAACACTGAAGCTTTCTTT. As protein: CASTPGAYGNTEAFF. The chain recombines TRBV7-6 with TRBJ1-1; possibly TRBD1 for D (6 bases). The CDR3 is 15 amino acids. Deletions cut 7 bases from V and 1 base from J, with 16 bases between. Germline CDR1 SGHVS, CDR2 FNYEAQ.

This chain links TRBV9 with TRBJ1-1, with unresolved D. Per the germline V gene, CDR1 is SGDLS and CDR2 is YYNGEE. V dropped 6 bases and J dropped 0 bases, with 6 bases sitting between them. The length of the CDR3 is 12 residues. CDR3 residues: CASNDLNTEAFF. CDR3 bases: TGTGCCAGCAACGACTTGAACACTGAAGCTTTCTTT.

The chain employs TRBV6-5 and TRBJ1-2, with D uncertain. V was clipped by 9 bases and J by 3 bases, with 14 bases between them. This CDR3 comprises 13 residues. CDR1 and CDR2 (germline): MNHEY, SVGAGI. The CDR3 DNA reads as TGTGCCAGTGCGTACAGCCCCGACTATGGCTACACCTTC. Its translation is CASAYSPDYGYTF.

In this sample, this clone turned up a few times. This specimen includes other DNA sequences encoding the same CDR3. The chain has TRBV6-5 and TRBJ2-1; no clear D gene. Trimming cost V 0 bases and J 4 bases, with 7 bases left between them. Per germline, CDR1 MNHEY and CDR2 SVGAGI. The CDR3 loop spans 14 amino acids. This CDR3 is CASSYSRVYNEQFF. DNA of the CDR3: TGTGCCAGCAGTTACTCGAGAGTATACAATGAGCAGTTCTTC.

The V and J genes are TRBV29-1 and TRBJ1-4, with D unresolved. Trimming left V 7 bases short and J 8 bases short, with 14 bases between. In germline, CDR1 is SQVTM, CDR2 ANQGSEA. This CDR3 contains 12 residues. CDR3 sequence reads: CSAEEGDEKLFF. The CDR3 DNA sequence: TGCAGCGCCGAGGAGGGTGACGAAAAACTGTTTTTT.

This chain connects TRBV27 to TRBJ1-2; tentative D call: TRBD1 (6 bases). From germline, CDR1 is MNHEY and CDR2 SMNVEV (reference sequence). V was pared by 6 bases and J by 4 bases, with 15 bases between. The CDR3 spans 14 residues. Here the CDR3 DNA reads TGTGCCAGCAGGTCGGACAGCCCCCCCTATGGCTACACCTTC. It specifies CASRSDSPPYGYTF.

In this sample, this clone turned up many times. The V gene is TRBV19, the J gene TRBJ1-6, with D uncertain. V lost 7 bases to trimming and J lost 0 bases, with 7 bases between them. The CDR3 is 14 residues long. The germline V gene has CDR1 LNHDA and CDR2 SQIVND (reference sequence). DNA of the CDR3: TGTGCCAGTACCAGCGACTCCTATAATTCACCCCTCCACTTT. It specifies CASTSDSYNSPLHF.

The gene calls are TRBV7-8 and TRBJ1-2; D possibly corresponds to TRBD1 (6 bases). Germline V gene lookup returns CDR1 SGHVS and CDR2 FQNEAQ. There are 16 residues in the CDR3. The V gene lost 5 bases and the J gene lost 2 bases, with 18 bases spanning the gap. CDR3 nucleotide sequence: TGTGCCAGCAGCCCTGGGGGCCTACAGGAAAACTATGGCTACACCTTC. Translated: CASSPGGLQENYGYTF.

This rearrangement joins TRBV7-2 to TRBJ1-1; TRBD1 agrees at 9 bases. The V segment lost 6 bases and the J segment 5 bases; nucleotides outside the gene matches: 7. This CDR3 spans 14 amino acids. The germline gives CDR1 SGHTA, CDR2 FQGNSA. CDR3 loop: CASRTGGLGTEAFF. The DNA for the CDR3 is TGTGCCAGCAGGACAGGGGGGCTGGGAACTGAAGCTTTCTTT. Full variable domain (missing parts from reference TRBV7-2 and TRBJ1-1): GAGVSQSPSNKVTEKGKDVELRCDPISGHTALYWYRQSLGQGLEFLIYFQGNSAPDKSGLPSDRFSAERTGGSVSTLTIQRTQQEDSAVYLCASRTGGLGTEAFFGQGTRLTVV.

The V call is TRBV3-1 (or the pseudogene TRBV3-2), the J call TRBJ2-5, with a tentative D call TRBD2 (6 bases). The V gene lost 1 base and the J gene lost 2 bases, with 14 bases spanning the gap. CDR1 is LGHDT and CDR2 is YNNKEL in the germline V gene (reference sequence). The CDR3 is 16 residues long. CDR3 sequence: CASSQVPGGAQETQYF. CDR3 nucleotides: TGTGCCAGCAGCCAAGTCCCGGGCGGGGCACAAGAGACCCAGTACTTC.

The chain couples TRBV13 to TRBJ2-2; D perhaps matches TRBD2 (7 bases). V was trimmed by 5 bases and J by 6 bases, leaving 19 bases between them. Germline V gives CDR1 PRHDT, CDR2 FYEKMQ (reference sequence). The CDR3 loop spans 16 amino acids. DNA for the CDR3: TGTGCCAGCAGCCAGTCTTGGGGGGGCGGACCCGGGGAGCTGTTTTTT. This encodes CASSQSWGGGPGELFF.

The chain links TRBV11-2 to TRBJ1-6, with D unresolved. This CDR3 is 14 amino acids long. From germline, CDR1 is SGHAT and CDR2 FQNNGV. Between the trimmed V and J ends, which lost 2 bases and 2 bases, there was a span of 4 bases. The CDR3 region is CASSLTAYNSPLHF. The CDR3 nucleotides read TGTGCCAGCAGCTTAACGGCCTATAATTCACCCCTCCACTTT.

The table lists this clone with a count of one. V is TRBV29-1 and J is TRBJ1-1; D might be TRBD1 (5 bases). The V gene lost 7 bases and the J gene lost 0 bases, with 12 bases spanning the gap. Germline lookup yields CDR1 SQVTM and CDR2 ANQGSEA. The CDR3 is 13 residues long. In DNA form, the CDR3 reads TGCAGCGCCGCGACAGTTATGAACACTGAAGCTTTCTTT. Encoded protein: CSAATVMNTEAFF. Together with reference TRBV29-1 and TRBJ1-1, the CDR3 gives the full variable domain: SAVISQKPSRDICQRGTSLTIQCQVDSQVTMMFWYRQQPGQSLTLIATANQGSEATYESGFVIDKFPISRPNLTFSTLTVSNMSPEDSSIYLCSAATVMNTEAFFGQGTRLTVV.

The V gene is TRBV3-1 (or the pseudogene TRBV3-2), the J gene TRBJ2-4, with D perhaps matching TRBD2 (6 bases). The CDR3 runs to 14 residues. Germline V CDR1 and CDR2: LGHDT, YNNKEL (reference sequence). Trimming shortened V by 0 bases and J by 6 bases, and 9 bases separated the two germline ends. The chain's CDR3 is CASSQDAGPNIQYF. Written as DNA, the CDR3 is TGTGCCAGCAGCCAAGATGCGGGGCCAAACATTCAGTACTTC.

The chain carries TRBV7-2 and TRBJ1-1, with D uncertain. V was pared by 1 base and J by 6 bases, with 12 bases between. The CDR3 has 14 amino acids. CDR1 and CDR2 from the germline V gene are SGHTA and FQGNSA. The CDR3 here is CASSLGLPTAEAFF. CDR3 coding DNA: TGTGCCAGCAGCTTAGGTCTACCAACGGCTGAAGCTTTCTTT.

This chain uses TRBV2 with TRBJ1-2; weak D call: TRBD1 (5 bases). Per germline, CDR1 SNHLY and CDR2 FYNNEI. V lost 5 bases, J lost 6 bases, and 13 bases lay in between. The CDR3 is 13 amino acids. This chain's CDR3 is CASSLGGSDGYTF. The CDR3 DNA reads TGTGCCAGCAGTCTCGGGGGATCCGATGGCTACACCTTC.

The chain links TRBV30 to TRBJ2-5; D is undetermined. V lost 0 bases, J lost 4 bases, and 6 bases lay in between. The CDR3 runs to 12 residues. Per the germline V gene, CDR1 is GTSNPN and CDR2 is SVGIG (reference sequence). The CDR3 sequence is CAWSVARETQYF. CDR3 nucleotides: TGTGCCTGGAGTGTTGCCAGAGAGACCCAGTACTTC.

The CDR3 protein is CASSLAIGTANTGELFF. The CDR3 DNA is TGCGCCAGCAGCTTGGCCATAGGGACAGCGAACACCGGGGAGCTGTTTTTT. This rearrangement joins TRBV5-1 to TRBJ2-2; 7 bases fit TRBD1. The CDR3 contains 17 residues. Germline V gene sequence: CDR1 SGHRS, CDR2 YFSETQ. V trimming: 0 bases; J trimming: 0 bases; junction bases outside the gene matches: 5.

The J gene is TRBJ2-1, the V gene TRBV6-2 or TRBV6-3; D remains ambiguous. Trimming removed 5 bases from V and 9 bases from J, with 14 bases in between. Germline V gene sequence: CDR1 MNHEY, CDR2 SVGEGT. The CDR3 consists of 13 residues. The chain's CDR3 is CASSDLLYSEQFF. In DNA form, the CDR3 reads TGTGCCAGCAGTGACTTATTGTATAGTGAGCAGTTCTTC.

The V and J genes are TRBV3-1 (or the pseudogene TRBV3-2) and TRBJ2-1, with D perhaps TRBD2 (6 bases). The V gene's germline CDR1 is LGHDT and CDR2 YNNKEL (reference sequence). V lost 2 bases, J lost 7 bases, and 12 bases lay in between. CDR3 size: 14 residues. The DNA for the CDR3 is TGTGCCAGCAGCCAACGAGGCGGGGTAAATGAGCAGTTCTTC. Protein: CASSQRGGVNEQFF.

This chain connects TRBV3-1 (or the pseudogene TRBV3-2) to TRBJ1-4; weak D call: TRBD1 (6 bases). Germline lookup yields CDR1 LGHDT and CDR2 YNNKEL (reference sequence). Trimming left V 2 bases short and J 7 bases short, with 11 bases between. The CDR3 loop spans 14 amino acids. CDR3 region: CASSQTYRVEKLFF. The DNA for the CDR3 is TGTGCCAGCAGCCAAACCTACAGGGTTGAAAAACTGTTTTTT.

Only one count was recorded for this clone. The chain combines TRBV14 with TRBJ2-1; maybe TRBD1 (6 bases). Germline V CDR1 and CDR2: SGHDN, FVKESK. The CDR3 is 15 amino acids. V dropped 4 bases and J dropped 1 base, with 11 bases sitting between them. CDR3 in DNA: TGTGCCAGCAGCCTAGGGGACACATCCTACAATGAGCAGTTCTTC. Encoded protein: CASSLGDTSYNEQFF.

J is TRBJ2-1 and V is TRBV5-1; no firm D call. The CDR3 has 14 residues. V shed 0 bases and J shed 8 bases, with 12 bases lying between them. The germline V gene has CDR1 SGHRS and CDR2 YFSETQ. CDR3 coding DNA: TGCGCCAGCAGCTTGGCTGGCCCGGCGGATGAGCAGTTCTTC. It is translated as CASSLAGPADEQFF.

This chain uses TRBV6-6 with TRBJ2-1, with D tentatively TRBD1 (6 bases). V lost 6 bases and J lost 3, with 12 bases in between. The CDR3 is 14 residues long. The germline V gene encodes CDR1 MNHNY and CDR2 SVGAGI (reference sequence). The CDR3 spells CASSRRGGYNEQFF. The CDR3 region has the DNA TGTGCCAGCAGCCGCAGGGGTGGCTACAATGAGCAGTTCTTC.